In this sample, the clone carrying this TCR beta chain turned up many times. Its antigen is undetermined. Molecular barcoding with unique molecular identifiers was used for the TCRbeta library. Each CDR3 protein gets one entry after TCRdb re-called the PCR reads with MiXCR. This sample has hundreds of thousands of distinct CDR3 sequences, with roughly 15% found just once. Germline V gene sequence: CDR1 SGHAT, CDR2 FQNNGV. V shed 3 bases, J shed 6 bases, and the junction held 14 bases outside the gene matches. The CDR3 is 16 amino acids. The sample originates from a study of T-cell reconstitution after alpha-beta-depleted transplantation in children. Points from the study as a whole: A year had passed since transplant, and T-cell counts and diversity by then came mostly from newly produced T cells.

This TCR derives from a male patient under 18 who had a stem cell transplant for acute lymphoblastic leukemia, so the T cells may come from the graft donor. This chain joins TRBV11-2 and TRBJ2-7; TRBD2 aligns across 7 bases. The material sequenced was PBMCs, mostly from graft donor cells, taken 360 days after TCRalphabeta/CD19-depleted stem cell transplant. CDR3 in DNA: TGTGCCAGCAGCTTTTCCCATTCCGGGAGGCCTGGCGAGCAGTACTTC. Translating it yields CASSFSHSGRPGEQYF.